The 32 T cell receptor beta chains in this list originate from one sample, sequenced in a study of blood T cell repertoires in COVID-19. The table came from immunoSEQ multiplex PCR; TCRdb's copy has only in-frame clones and leaves some out. This table holds under 200,000 clones, approximately 84% found once. The sample consisted of peripheral blood. The receptor set was obtained from a human donor with acute or convalescent COVID-19. The donor label of this sample is uncertain.

The V gene is TRBV13, the J gene TRBJ2-7; D not certain. This CDR3 spans 13 amino acids. Germline CDR1 is PRHDT and CDR2 is FYEKMQ (reference sequence). V lost 1 base to trimming and J lost 2 bases, with 6 bases between them. CDR3 sequence: CASSLDSPYEQYF. The CDR3 region has the DNA TGTGCCAGCAGCTTAGACTCACCCTACGAGCAGTACTTC.

This rearrangement joins TRBV2 to TRBJ1-1; D might be TRBD1 (5 bases). From germline, CDR1 is SNHLY and CDR2 FYNNEI. Trimming removed 1 base from V and 6 bases from J, with 12 bases in between. The CDR3 contains 14 residues. For the CDR3, the DNA is TGTGCCAGCAGTGAAGTGGGGGGTGGCGCTGAAGCTTTCTTT. It encodes CASSEVGGGAEAFF.

This rearrangement joins TRBV7-2 to TRBJ1-4, with 7 bases identical to TRBD1. Germline V gene lookup returns CDR1 SGHTA and CDR2 FQGNSA. The trim removed 4 bases at V and 8 bases at J, leaving 4 bases unmatched. The CDR3 runs 13 residues. CDR3: CASSSTGEEKLFF. CDR3 coding DNA: TGTGCCAGCAGCTCCACAGGGGAGGAAAAACTGTTTTTT.

The CDR3 loop is CASSPPGGPNTGELFF. CDR3 sequence (DNA): TGCGCCAGCAGCCCCCCCGGGGGGCCAAACACCGGGGAGCTGTTTTTT. The chain recombines TRBV4-1 with TRBJ2-2; TRBD2 is a possible D gene (7 bases). Germline V gives CDR1 MGHRA, CDR2 YSYEKL. With 4 bases removed from V and 2 bases from J, the gap between germline ends came to 14 bases. There are 16 residues in the CDR3.

The CDR3 region has the DNA TGTGCCAGCAGCCAACCCGGGACAGGGACCAATGAGCAGTTCTTC. Its protein product is CASSQPGTGTNEQFF. The genes are TRBV28 and TRBJ2-1; 9 nucleotides match TRBD1. The V and J ends lost 6 bases and 6 bases, in that order; junction bases with no gene match: 9. The CDR3 runs 15 residues. Germline assignment: CDR1 MDHEN and CDR2 SYDVKM.

The V gene is TRBV9, the J gene TRBJ1-2, with a tentative D call TRBD1 (6 bases). Trimming took 3 bases from V and 1 from J, leaving 13 bases between them. The CDR3 consists of 15 residues. Germline lookup yields CDR1 SGDLS and CDR2 YYNGEE. For the CDR3, the DNA is TGTGCCAGCAGCGGAGGACAGAAAAGTAACTATGGCTACACCTTC. Encoded protein: CASSGGQKSNYGYTF.

This rearrangement joins TRBV18 to TRBJ2-2, with D unclear. Germline CDR1 and CDR2: KGHSH and LQKENI. CDR3 length: 15 amino acids. Trimming pared 6 bases from V and 7 bases from J, leaving 18 bases between. This chain's CDR3 is CASSPWQDRVGELFF. The CDR3 coding sequence is TGTGCCAGCTCCCCCTGGCAGGATCGAGTCGGGGAGCTGTTTTTT. Using reference TRBV18 and TRBJ2-2 for the parts outside the CDR3, the full variable domain is NAGVMQNPRHLVRRRGQEARLRCSPMKGHSHVYWYRQLPEEGLKFMVYLQKENIIDESGMPKERFSAEFPKEGPSILRIQQVVRGDSAAYFCASSPWQDRVGELFFGEGSRLTVL.

The chain is built from TRBV25-1 and TRBJ2-2; TRBD2 matches at 7 bases. The germline gives CDR1 MGHDK, CDR2 SYGVNS. V dropped 8 bases and J dropped 9; count of bases not matched to a gene: 9. CDR3 length: 13 amino acids. This chain's CDR3 is CASGGENGRELFF. CDR3 sequence (DNA): TGTGCCAGCGGGGGGGAGAACGGCAGGGAGCTGTTTTTT.

The rearrangement uses TRBV7-9 and TRBJ2-7; 8 bases line up with TRBD1. V lost 1 base to trimming and J lost 3 bases; unmatched junction nucleotides: 2. There are 14 residues in the CDR3. Per the germline V gene, CDR1 is SEHNR and CDR2 is FQNEAQ (reference sequence). CDR3 nucleotides: TGTGCCAGCAGCTTAGGACAGGGGAACTACGAGCAGTACTTC. Translated: CASSLGQGNYEQYF.

The chain links TRBV30 to TRBJ1-2; D gene ambiguous. The V gene's germline CDR1 is GTSNPN and CDR2 SVGIG (reference sequence). Trimming shortened V by 4 bases and J by 2 bases, and 8 bases separated the two germline ends. The CDR3 contains 12 residues. This CDR3 reads CAWIGVNYGYTF. The CDR3 DNA is TGTGCCTGGATCGGAGTCAACTATGGCTACACCTTC.

J is TRBJ2-1 and V is TRBV7-3, with a tentative D call TRBD2 (7 bases). Trimming removed 11 bases at V and 8 bases at J, with 13 bases between. Looked up from germline, CDR1 is SGHTA and CDR2 is FQGTGA. The CDR3 sequence is 11 residues long. CDR3 amino acids: CASGRGDEQFF. The CDR3 DNA sequence: TGTGCCTCAGGGAGGGGGGATGAGCAGTTCTTC.

This clone was detected only once. The gene calls are TRBV6-1 and TRBJ2-3, with D unresolved. V was trimmed by 1 base and J by 0 bases, leaving 11 bases between them. CDR1 MNHNS and CDR2 SASEGT come from the germline V gene. The CDR3 is 16 residues long. The CDR3 sequence is CASSEGLHQSTDTQYF. The CDR3 DNA sequence: TGTGCCAGCAGTGAAGGGTTACATCAGAGCACAGATACGCAGTATTTT.

The rearrangement joins TRBV15 to TRBJ2-2; 7 bases map to TRBD1. V dropped 4 bases and J dropped 6; count of bases not matched to a gene: 14. Germline V gene lookup returns CDR1 LNHNV and CDR2 YYDKDF (reference sequence). The CDR3 has 17 residues. The CDR3 DNA reads as TGTGCCACCAGCACATTCTGGCAGACAGGGAAGGCCGGGGAGCTGTTTTTT. Translation: CATSTFWQTGKAGELFF.

The chain joins TRBV5-1 to TRBJ2-2; TRBD2 might be the D (5 bases). Trimming removed 2 bases from V and 4 bases from J, with 12 bases in between. The CDR3 covers 15 residues. Germline V CDR1 and CDR2: SGHRS, YFSETQ. The CDR3 spells CASSFEGASTGELFF. DNA for the CDR3: TGCGCCAGCAGCTTTGAGGGTGCGAGCACCGGGGAGCTGTTTTTT.

This rearrangement joins TRBV5-8 to TRBJ1-2; D possibly corresponds to TRBD1 (6 bases). The germline V and J ends were trimmed by 3 bases and 6 bases, with 9 bases remaining between them. The V gene's germline CDR1 is SGHTS and CDR2 YDEGEE. The CDR3 has 12 amino acids. The CDR3 bases are TGTGCCAGCAGCTCACAGGGCCATGGCTACACCTTC. Amino acids: CASSSQGHGYTF.

The rearrangement uses TRBV5-1 and TRBJ2-1; 9 positions match TRBD2. From germline, CDR1 is SGHRS and CDR2 YFSETQ. The CDR3 loop spans 17 amino acids. V lost 0 bases to trimming and J lost 0 bases; unmatched junction nucleotides: 4. This CDR3 is CASSLGAGGSSYNEQFF. CDR3 sequence (DNA): TGCGCCAGCAGCTTGGGTGCGGGGGGGAGCTCCTACAATGAGCAGTTCTTC.

The chain combines TRBV10-1 with TRBJ2-4; 10 bases are a match to TRBD2. Germline assignment: CDR1 WNHNN and CDR2 SYGVQD (reference sequence). With V trimmed by 8 bases and J by 0 bases, 13 bases remained unmatched. The CDR3 loop spans 18 amino acids. CDR3 DNA: TGCGCCAGCGCTGAGGGCCTAGCGGGGGACCCAGCCAAAAACATTCAGTACTTC. Residues: CASAEGLAGDPAKNIQYF.

Only one count was recorded for this clone. The same CDR3 also results from other DNA sequences found in this sample. The genes are TRBV5-1 and TRBJ1-3, with 11 nucleotides matching TRBD1. V gave up 3 bases and J gave up 4 bases; unmatched junction bases: 6. This CDR3 is 16 amino acids long. The germline CDR1 and CDR2 sequences are SGHRS and YFSETQ. The DNA for the CDR3 is TGCGCCAGCAGCTCTGAGGGACAGGGGGGCGGAAACACCATATATTTT. Protein: CASSSEGQGGGNTIYF.

The chain combines TRBV14 with TRBJ2-7; 8 nucleotides align to TRBD1. V shed 0 bases, J shed 7 bases, and the junction held 11 bases outside the gene matches. The CDR3 has 16 residues. Germline V CDR1 and CDR2: SGHDN, FVKESK. CDR3 sequence reads: CASSQEGRGRTWEQYF. DNA for the CDR3: TGTGCCAGCAGCCAAGAGGGCAGGGGGCGGACTTGGGAGCAGTACTTC.

J is TRBJ2-7 and V is TRBV5-1; 7 bases map to TRBD2. J gave up 5 bases and V 2 bases, and 10 bases lay outside the gene matches. Germline V gives CDR1 SGHRS, CDR2 YFSETQ. The CDR3 runs to 15 residues. CDR3 region: CASSFSETGGNEQYF. The CDR3 DNA reads as TGCGCCAGCAGCTTCAGTGAAACGGGAGGTAACGAGCAGTACTTC.

This clone was seen just once. The genes are TRBV2 and TRBJ1-6; maybe TRBD1 (5 bases). CDR1 SNHLY and CDR2 FYNNEI come from the germline V gene. The length of the CDR3 is 17 residues. The V and J ends lost 4 bases and 6 bases respectively, with 19 bases between them. In nucleotides, the CDR3 is TGTGCCAGCAGTGGTCGGCCCCACGGGGGGGTTAATTCACCCCTCCACTTT. It codes for CASSGRPHGGVNSPLHF.

The chain links TRBV7-3 to TRBJ2-7; TRBD1 matches at 10 bases. CDR3 length equals 11 residues. The germline gives CDR1 SGHTA, CDR2 FQGTGA. V gave up 3 bases and J gave up 12 bases; unmatched junction bases: 2. CDR3 sequence reads: CASSFRDRGYF. In DNA form, the CDR3 reads TGTGCCAGCAGCTTCCGGGACAGGGGGTACTTC.

This chain links TRBV3-1 (or the pseudogene TRBV3-2) with TRBJ2-3; 8 positions agree with TRBD1. The CDR3 runs 15 residues. In germline, CDR1 is LGHDT, CDR2 YNNKEL (reference sequence). Germline trimming cut 6 bases from V and 0 bases from J; bases unmatched to any gene: 5. The CDR3 loop is CASSRQGTSTDTQYF. The CDR3 nucleotides read TGTGCCAGCAGTCGACAGGGGACTAGCACAGATACGCAGTATTTT.

The V gene is TRBV2, the J gene TRBJ2-5; 8 nucleotides agree with TRBD2. The CDR3 has 16 residues. CDR1 is SNHLY and CDR2 is FYNNEI in the germline V gene. V shed 3 bases and J 4 bases; nucleotides not matched to a gene: 10. The CDR3 protein is CASSDPSVAGRETQYF. CDR3 nucleotides: TGTGCCAGCAGTGATCCCAGCGTAGCGGGGCGAGAGACCCAGTACTTC.

The chain links TRBV5-1 to TRBJ2-3, with TRBD2 as a possible D gene (6 bases). Trimming took off 3 bases at V and 5 bases at J, with 22 bases between the two ends. Germline values: CDR1 SGHRS, CDR2 YFSETQ. The CDR3 is 17 residues long. The CDR3: CASSSSISGMGGDTQYF. Here the CDR3 DNA reads TGCGCCAGCAGCTCATCTATTAGCGGCATGGGGGGAGATACGCAGTATTTT.

This chain uses TRBV10-3 with TRBJ1-2, with D possibly matching TRBD1 (5 bases). The CDR3 is 10 amino acids. CDR1 is ENHRY, CDR2 SYGVKD, per germline. Here the CDR3 reads CGRGESGYTF. CDR3 nucleotide sequence: TGTGGGCGGGGGGAAAGTGGCTACACCTTC.

V gene TRBV5-5 combines with J gene TRBJ1-4; unclear D gene. CDR3 size: 13 residues. V was cut by 6 bases and J by 2 bases, with 8 bases left in between. The V gene's germline CDR1 is SGHKS and CDR2 YYEKEE (reference sequence). The CDR3 DNA reads TGTGCCAGCAAGCCCCCTACTAATGAAAAACTGTTTTTT. Translated, it gives CASKPPTNEKLFF.

The J gene is TRBJ2-2, the V gene TRBV5-1; D gene uncertain. Germline CDR1 and CDR2: SGHRS and YFSETQ. The V and J ends lost 2 bases and 1 base respectively, with 6 bases between them. CDR3 length: 14 residues. The CDR3, as DNA: TGCGCCAGCAGCTTACAGAGGAACACCGGGGAGCTGTTTTTT. It encodes CASSLQRNTGELFF.

This chain connects TRBV2 to TRBJ1-5, with 7 bases that match TRBD1. Germline V lookup: CDR1 SNHLY, CDR2 FYNNEI. The CDR3 extends over 15 amino acids. The V and J ends lost 11 bases and 0 bases, in that order; junction bases with no gene match: 10. CDR3: CASRRDSYSNQPQHF. The CDR3 bases are TGTGCCTCCCGGCGGGACAGCTATAGCAATCAGCCCCAGCATTTT.

The V and J genes are TRBV2 and TRBJ1-2; 11 bases map to TRBD1. The CDR3 loop spans 13 amino acids. In germline, CDR1 is SNHLY, CDR2 FYNNEI. Trimming removed 6 bases from V and 3 bases from J; junction bases left unmatched: 0. This chain's CDR3 is CASRGQGDYGYTF. Here the CDR3 DNA reads TGTGCCAGCAGGGGACAGGGGGACTATGGCTACACCTTC.

The chain carries TRBV28 and TRBJ1-2; 8 positions agree with TRBD1. The V and J ends lost 5 bases and 4 bases, in that order; junction bases with no gene match: 6. This CDR3 comprises 14 residues. CDR1 is MDHEN and CDR2 is SYDVKM in the germline V gene. The CDR3 DNA sequence: TGTGCCAGCAGTGCCACGGGACAGGTCTATGGCTACACCTTC. It codes for CASSATGQVYGYTF.

V usage is TRBV19 and J usage is TRBJ2-1, with D tentatively TRBD1 (6 bases). There are 12 residues in the CDR3. Trimming took 7 bases from V and 7 from J, leaving 11 bases between them. Germline V gene lookup returns CDR1 LNHDA and CDR2 SQIVND (reference sequence). CDR3 nucleotides: TGTGCCAGTACCTTAGGGGGTAATGAGCAGTTCTTC. Translating gives CASTLGGNEQFF.